Below, 14 T cell receptor beta chains from the same sample are listed, as sequenced in a study of OX40 agonist ivuxolimab in advanced cancers. The table came from immunoSEQ multiplex PCR; TCRdb's copy has only in-frame clones and leaves some out. The data contain about 62,000 clones, 92% of them seen just once; the ten biggest clones take up around 15%. This specimen was CD4+ or CD8+ T cells sorted from blood, taken in a trial of the OX40 agonist ivuxolimab. The receptors were gathered from an adult with an advanced solid tumor such as melanoma, head and neck, liver or kidney cancer.

CDR3 bases: TGTGCCAGCAGCTTGAGGGGGGAAGCCTACGAGCAGTACTTC. Translating it yields CASSLRGEAYEQYF. This chain links TRBV5-4 with TRBJ2-7; D could derive from TRBD1 or TRBD2 (6 bases each). The CDR3 totals 14 residues. The V end was cut by 1 base, the J end by 2 bases, with 10 bases between. CDR1 is SGHNT, CDR2 YYREEE, per germline (reference sequence).

V usage is TRBV15 and J usage is TRBJ2-5; 10 positions agree with TRBD2. The CDR3 length is 15 residues. With V trimmed by 9 bases and J by 4 bases, 11 bases remained unmatched. CDR1 and CDR2 (germline): LNHNV, YYDKDF (reference sequence). This CDR3 reads CATKKPGLATETQYF. The CDR3 DNA reads TGTGCCACTAAAAAACCGGGACTAGCGACAGAGACCCAGTACTTC.

The chain links TRBV15 to TRBJ2-5; no firm D call. The CDR3 is 13 residues long. Trimming removed 0 bases at V and 3 bases at J, with 5 bases between. Germline loops: CDR1 LNHNV, CDR2 YYDKDF (reference sequence). In DNA form, the CDR3 reads TGTGCCACCAGCAGAGATCTTGAAGAGACCCAGTACTTC. Its translation: CATSRDLEETQYF.

V gene TRBV4-2 combines with J gene TRBJ1-2, with TRBD1 matching 7 bases. V gave up 0 bases and J gave up 4 bases; unmatched junction bases: 5. The CDR3 is 15 amino acids. The germline V gene encodes CDR1 LGHNA and CDR2 YNFKEQ. The chain's CDR3 is CASSQEIGGVYGYTF. The CDR3 nucleotides read TGTGCCAGCAGCCAAGAAATAGGGGGCGTCTATGGCTACACCTTC.

As for this clone: This sample includes further DNA sequences coding for the same CDR3. V gene TRBV27 combines with J gene TRBJ2-1; D remains unclear. The CDR3 consists of 13 residues. The V gene's germline CDR1 is MNHEY and CDR2 SMNVEV (reference sequence). The ends were cut back, 0 bases at V and 2 bases at J, with 2 bases in the middle. The CDR3 DNA follows: TGTGCCAGCAGTTTATCTGCCTACAATGAGCAGTTCTTC. Its protein is CASSLSAYNEQFF.

This clone has more than one count but fewer than ten. The chain couples TRBV7-9 to TRBJ2-7, with 7 bases aligning to TRBD1. V lost 4 bases, J lost 2 bases, and 11 bases stayed unmatched. The CDR3 spans 16 residues. Germline CDR1 SEHNR, CDR2 FQNEAQ (reference sequence). CDR3 sequence: CASSSNVGTATYEQYF. In DNA, the CDR3 is TGTGCCAGCAGCTCAAACGTCGGGACAGCAACCTACGAGCAGTACTTC.

This clone was found a few times. J is TRBJ2-7 and V is TRBV4-1; D possibly corresponds to TRBD2 (6 bases). The CDR3 is 14 amino acids. Germline values: CDR1 MGHRA, CDR2 YSYEKL. V was trimmed by 4 bases and J by 4 bases, leaving 14 bases between them. The CDR3 sequence: CASSLEISGYEQYF. CDR3 DNA: TGCGCCAGCAGCCTCGAAATTAGCGGATACGAGCAGTACTTC.

The chain employs TRBV10-3 and TRBJ2-5; no firm D call. V lost 0 bases and J 1 base, leaving 9 bases between the germline ends. Germline V gene data show CDR1 as ENHRY and CDR2 as SYGVKD. This CDR3 contains 15 residues. Here the CDR3 DNA reads TGTGCCATCAGTGAGTCGAGGCACGTCCAAGAGACCCAGTACTTC. It translates to CAISESRHVQETQYF.

The CDR3 loop is CASSQDPARELFF. The CDR3, as DNA: TGCGCCAGCAGCCAAGATCCAGCAAGGGAGCTGTTTTTT. V and J are TRBV4-1 and TRBJ2-2, with D hard to call. Germline V gives CDR1 MGHRA, CDR2 YSYEKL. Trimming stripped 0 bases from V and 9 bases from J, with 8 bases between. The CDR3 sequence is 13 residues long.

This chain uses TRBV7-9 with TRBJ1-1; D not resolved. V was pared by 3 bases and J by 5 bases, with 10 bases between. CDR1 is SEHNR, CDR2 FQNEAQ, per germline (reference sequence). The CDR3 length is 13 residues. The CDR3 protein is CASSFFVLTEAFF. The CDR3 region has the DNA TGTGCCAGCAGCTTTTTTGTACTGACTGAAGCTTTCTTT.

The chain combines TRBV10-3 with TRBJ1-2; 9 bases agree with TRBD1. The germline CDR1 and CDR2 sequences are ENHRY and SYGVKD. The CDR3 consists of 17 residues. V gave up 5 bases and J gave up 2 bases; unmatched junction bases: 12. CDR3 protein: CAISPSTTGGRNYGYTF. The CDR3 coding sequence is TGTGCCATCAGTCCCTCGACCACAGGGGGCAGAAACTATGGCTACACCTTC.

J is TRBJ1-5 and V is TRBV5-5, with TRBD1 matching over 8 bases. The germline V gene encodes CDR1 SGHKS and CDR2 YYEKEE (reference sequence). CDR3 length: 19 residues. V was pared by 0 bases and J by 0 bases, with 11 bases of the junction left unmatched. CDR3 bases: TGTGCCAGCAGCTTGGGCGCCGGGACAGGATCATATAGCAATCAGCCCCAGCATTTT. Its protein is CASSLGAGTGSYSNQPQHF.

The chain couples TRBV7-2 to TRBJ2-3, with D hard to call. The CDR3 consists of 14 residues. The V gene's germline CDR1 is SGHTA and CDR2 FQGNSA. V lost 0 bases and J 2 bases, leaving 6 bases between the germline ends. The CDR3 reads CASSLAGYTDTQYF. The CDR3 DNA is TGTGCCAGCAGCTTAGCGGGTTACACAGATACGCAGTATTTT.

This clone was found once. V usage is TRBV4-1 and J usage is TRBJ1-2; D perhaps matches TRBD1 (5 bases). Deletions cut 0 bases from V and 4 bases from J, with 12 bases between. The CDR3 sequence is 15 residues long. Germline assignment: CDR1 MGHRA and CDR2 YSYEKL. CDR3: CASSQDGADTYGYTF. CDR3 nucleotides: TGCGCCAGCAGCCAAGATGGGGCAGATACCTATGGCTACACCTTC.